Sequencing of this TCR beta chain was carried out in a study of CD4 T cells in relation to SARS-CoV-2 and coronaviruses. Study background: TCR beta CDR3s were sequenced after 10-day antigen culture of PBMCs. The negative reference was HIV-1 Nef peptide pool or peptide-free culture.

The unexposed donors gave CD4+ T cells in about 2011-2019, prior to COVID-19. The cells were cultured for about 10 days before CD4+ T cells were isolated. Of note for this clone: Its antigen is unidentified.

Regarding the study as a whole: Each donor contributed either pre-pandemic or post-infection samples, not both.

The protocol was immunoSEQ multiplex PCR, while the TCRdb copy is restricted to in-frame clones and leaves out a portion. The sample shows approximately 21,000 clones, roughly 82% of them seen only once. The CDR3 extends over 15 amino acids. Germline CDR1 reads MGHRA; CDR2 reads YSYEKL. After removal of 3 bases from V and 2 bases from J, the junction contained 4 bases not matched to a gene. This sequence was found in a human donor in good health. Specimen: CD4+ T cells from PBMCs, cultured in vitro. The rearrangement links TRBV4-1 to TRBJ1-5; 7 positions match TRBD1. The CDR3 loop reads CASSQGGTGNQPQHF. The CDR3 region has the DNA TGCGCCAGCAGCCAGGGCGGGACAGGCAATCAGCCCCAGCATTTT.